The 18 T cell receptor beta chains below all came from one sample that was sequenced in a study of blood T cell repertoires in COVID-19. Clones were sequenced by immunoSEQ multiplex PCR, and TCRdb holds only the in-frame ones, with some missing. The sample has about 150,000 clones, about 80% seen once. Sequenced: peripheral blood. All receptors derive from a woman aged 55 to 70 with acute or convalescent COVID-19.

This chain connects TRBV5-1 to TRBJ1-1, with D hard to call. V was trimmed by 4 bases and J by 0 bases, leaving 16 bases between them. CDR3 length equals 16 residues. Germline lookup yields CDR1 SGHRS and CDR2 YFSETQ. CDR3 protein: CASSDGNDPMNTEAFF. The DNA for the CDR3 is TGCGCCAGCAGCGACGGGAACGATCCCATGAACACTGAAGCTTTCTTT.

This chain uses TRBV7-3 with TRBJ2-1; 9 bases agree with TRBD2. The CDR3 extends over 16 amino acids. Trimming cost V 2 bases and J 7 bases; bases outside gene matches: 9. In germline, CDR1 is SGHTA, CDR2 FQGTGA. CDR3 sequence: CASSLFARGGENEQFF. The CDR3 coding sequence is TGTGCCAGCAGCTTATTCGCGCGGGGGGGCGAAAATGAGCAGTTCTTC.

J is TRBJ1-2 and V is TRBV5-1; D perhaps matches TRBD1 (6 bases). The V end lost 0 bases, the J end lost 6 bases, and 9 bases lay between the germline ends. The CDR3 consists of 13 residues. Germline lookup yields CDR1 SGHRS and CDR2 YFSETQ. The DNA of the CDR3 is TGCGCCAGCAGCTTGGGCGGGGGCGATGGCTACACCTTC. Protein product: CASSLGGGDGYTF.

This clone was picked up a small number of times. The J gene is TRBJ2-7, the V gene TRBV27; the match to TRBD2 covers 8 bases. V trimming: 7 bases; J trimming: 3 bases; junction bases outside the gene matches: 14. CDR3 length equals 16 residues. Per the germline V gene, CDR1 is MNHEY and CDR2 is SMNVEV (reference sequence). CDR3 residues: CASKFSGAATFYEQYF. As DNA, the CDR3 is TGTGCCAGCAAATTTAGCGGGGCGGCGACCTTCTACGAGCAGTACTTC.

This chain uses TRBV7-2 with TRBJ2-1; 14 positions agree with TRBD2. The CDR3 is 16 residues long. CDR1 SGHTA and CDR2 FQGNSA come from the germline V gene. With 1 base clipped from V and 8 bases from J, the junction kept 4 bases outside the gene matches. The CDR3 loop reads CASSLGGTSGGHEQFF. The CDR3 DNA reads as TGTGCCAGCAGCTTAGGGGGGACTAGCGGGGGCCATGAGCAGTTCTTC.

This chain connects TRBV19 to TRBJ1-4; the D gene is possibly TRBD1 (6 bases). The CDR3 spans 15 residues. Trimming took 5 bases from V and 7 from J, leaving 17 bases between them. Looked up from germline, CDR1 is LNHDA and CDR2 is SQIVND (reference sequence). CDR3 in DNA: TGTGCCAGTAGTCCCGGGACACCGGGCCGTGAAAAACTGTTTTTT. Protein sequence: CASSPGTPGREKLFF.

This clone came up once. The chain uses TRBV3-1 (or the pseudogene TRBV3-2) and TRBJ2-2, with 11 bases lining up with TRBD2. This CDR3 has 16 amino acids. With 5 bases clipped from V and 2 bases from J, the junction kept 4 bases outside the gene matches. Germline V gene lookup returns CDR1 LGHDT and CDR2 YNNKEL (reference sequence). The CDR3 sequence: CASSYTSGGNTGELFF. The CDR3 DNA reads TGTGCCAGCAGCTATACTAGCGGGGGTAACACCGGGGAGCTGTTTTTT.

The rearrangement joins TRBV6-2 or TRBV6-3 to TRBJ2-7; 8 bases line up with TRBD2. This CDR3 has 15 residues. Trimming took 4 bases from V and 4 from J; bases not matched to a gene: 9. Germline lookup yields CDR1 MNHEY and CDR2 SVGEGT. CDR3 residues: CASSLRGVKDYEQYF. The CDR3 DNA reads TGTGCCAGCAGTTTGCGGGGGGTCAAGGATTACGAGCAGTACTTC.

This clone has just a few counts. This rearrangement joins TRBV24-1 to TRBJ2-2; a weak D match, TRBD2 (5 bases). CDR3 length: 13 amino acids. V was clipped by 12 bases and J by 4 bases, with 14 bases between them. CDR1 is KGHDR, CDR2 SFDVKD, per germline. CDR3 sequence: CAAGKGFTGELFF. The CDR3 nucleotides are TGTGCCGCCGGGAAGGGCTTCACCGGGGAGCTGTTTTTT.

This chain links TRBV10-3 with TRBJ1-6, with a weak D call TRBD1 (5 bases). Germline V lookup: CDR1 ENHRY, CDR2 SYGVKD. CDR3 length: 14 residues. With 2 bases removed from V and 6 bases from J, the gap between germline ends came to 8 bases. This chain's CDR3 is CAISEGAANSPLHF. In DNA form, the CDR3 reads TGTGCCATCAGTGAGGGGGCAGCTAATTCACCCCTCCACTTT.

The J gene is TRBJ1-1, the V gene TRBV7-3, with 7 nucleotides matching TRBD1. V lost 0 bases, J lost 1 base, and 5 bases stayed unmatched. The CDR3 covers 16 residues. Germline V CDR1 and CDR2: SGHTA, FQGTGA. CDR3: CASSLTSDRRNTEAFF. The CDR3 DNA sequence: TGTGCCAGCAGCTTAACTTCGGACAGGAGGAACACTGAAGCTTTCTTT.

The rearrangement uses TRBV5-1 and TRBJ1-4, with TRBD1 matching over 8 bases. The CDR3 spans 14 residues. The V gene's germline CDR1 is SGHRS and CDR2 YFSETQ. V was clipped by 2 bases and J by 6 bases; unmatched bases: 3. The CDR3 reads CASSLGQGYEKLFF. CDR3 in DNA: TGCGCCAGCAGCTTAGGACAGGGCTATGAAAAACTGTTTTTT.

The gene calls are TRBV5-1 and TRBJ2-7, with a tentative D call TRBD2 (6 bases). The V end was cut by 5 bases, the J end by 3 bases, with 15 bases between. The CDR3 covers 14 residues. Germline V gene sequence: CDR1 SGHRS, CDR2 YFSETQ. The CDR3 DNA is TGCGCCAGCAGTGAGGGGTACGGGAGCTACGAGCAGTACTTC. Its protein product is CASSEGYGSYEQYF.

The chain couples TRBV15 to TRBJ2-7; TRBD2 aligns across 8 bases. With 0 bases clipped from V and 1 base from J, the junction kept 8 bases outside the gene matches. Germline values: CDR1 LNHNV, CDR2 YYDKDF (reference sequence). CDR3 length: 17 amino acids. Written as DNA, the CDR3 is TGTGCCACCAGCAGAGATGGAGGGGCGGGGGGTTCCTACGAGCAGTACTTC. Its translation: CATSRDGGAGGSYEQYF. Together with reference TRBV15 and TRBJ2-7, the CDR3 gives the full variable domain: DAMVIQNPRYQVTQFGKPVTLSCSQTLNHNVMYWYQQKSSQAPKLLFHYYDKDFNNEADTPDNFQSRRPNTSFCFLDIRSPGLGDTAMYLCATSRDGGAGGSYEQYFGPGTRLTVT.

The rearrangement uses TRBV5-6 and TRBJ1-4; D is perhaps TRBD1 (5 bases). V was pared by 3 bases and J by 8 bases, with 23 bases between. Per germline, CDR1 SGHDT and CDR2 YYEEEE. The CDR3 runs to 17 residues. CDR3 residues: CASSWTGVSSRREKLFF. CDR3 nucleotide sequence: TGTGCCAGCAGCTGGACGGGGGTTTCAAGCAGGCGGGAAAAACTGTTTTTT.

The chain joins TRBV6-5 to TRBJ1-6; 7 bases match TRBD1. V was pared by 6 bases and J by 7 bases, with 9 bases of the junction left unmatched. CDR1 and CDR2 from the germline V gene are MNHEY and SVGAGI. The CDR3 runs to 15 residues. CDR3 residues: CASSREGAGNSPLHF. The CDR3 DNA sequence: TGTGCCAGCAGCCGGGAGGGGGCAGGGAATTCACCCCTCCACTTT.

The J gene is TRBJ2-5, the V gene TRBV12-5; TRBD2 matches at 10 bases. The J segment lost 2 bases and the V segment lost 4 bases, leaving 4 bases of the junction unmatched. This CDR3 has 15 amino acids. Germline lookup yields CDR1 LGHNT and CDR2 FRNRAP. In nucleotides, the CDR3 is TGTGCTAGTGGTTCGCCGACTAGCGGGCAAGAGACCCAGTACTTC. Encoded protein: CASGSPTSGQETQYF.

CDR3 residues: CASSFEPTFEQYF. CDR3 sequence (DNA): TGTGCCAGCAGCTTCGAGCCAACTTTCGAGCAGTACTTC. The chain is built from TRBV7-3 and TRBJ2-7, with D unresolved. V lost 3 bases to trimming and J lost 6 bases, with 12 bases between them. Per germline, CDR1 SGHTA and CDR2 FQGTGA. This CDR3 is 13 amino acids long.